Below, 32 T cell receptor beta chains from the same sample are listed, as sequenced in a study of control samples from healthy donors and cancer patients. Here immunoSEQ multiplex PCR was the method, and the copy in TCRdb shows in-frame clones only, minus some. The data contain more than 150,000 clones, about 93% of them singletons. The sample was blood. All receptors derive from a man aged 50 to 59 in good health.

The J gene is TRBJ2-2, the V gene TRBV10-3, with 7 bases identical to TRBD1. Trimming removed 3 bases from V and 0 bases from J; junction bases left unmatched: 1. This CDR3 contains 15 residues. Germline values: CDR1 ENHRY, CDR2 SYGVKD. The CDR3 DNA reads as TGTGCCATCAGTGAAGGGACAGCGAACACCGGGGAGCTGTTTTTT. Amino acid sequence: CAISEGTANTGELFF.

J is TRBJ1-1 and V is TRBV18, with TRBD1 as a possible D gene (6 bases). This CDR3 spans 15 amino acids. V shed 3 bases and J shed 1 base, with 12 bases lying between them. CDR1 and CDR2 from the germline V gene are KGHSH and LQKENI. The CDR3 region has the DNA TGTGCCAGCTCACCTTCAGGGGCCGAGAACACTGAAGCTTTCTTT. Encoded protein: CASSPSGAENTEAFF.

In DNA form, the CDR3 reads TGTGCCAGCAGCGGGGCGGTGACCTACACCTTC. Translating gives CASSGAVTYTF. The rearrangement uses TRBV9 and TRBJ1-2; D is unclear. With 3 bases removed from V and 10 bases from J, the gap between germline ends came to 10 bases. CDR3 length: 11 residues. Germline V gene sequence: CDR1 SGDLS, CDR2 YYNGEE.

V is TRBV20-1 and J is TRBJ2-7, with D perhaps TRBD2 (5 bases). Looked up from germline, CDR1 is DFQATT and CDR2 is SNEGSKA (reference sequence). The CDR3 sequence is 15 residues long. The V gene lost 3 bases and the J gene lost 2 bases, with 17 bases spanning the gap. The chain's CDR3 is CSASSGGSTTYEQYF. In nucleotides, the CDR3 is TGCAGTGCTAGTAGTGGCGGGTCGACCACCTACGAGCAGTACTTC.

The rearrangement uses TRBV18 and TRBJ1-1; no definite D call. The V gene lost 0 bases and the J gene lost 0 bases, with 8 bases spanning the gap. This CDR3 has 15 amino acids. Germline V CDR1 and CDR2: KGHSH, LQKENI. This chain's CDR3 is CASSPPSRMNTEAFF. The CDR3 coding sequence is TGTGCCAGCTCACCACCAAGTAGGATGAACACTGAAGCTTTCTTT.

On this clone itself: Relative to the germline gene, one junction end is altered; a read error may explain this. The chain has TRBV11-2 and TRBJ2-1, with 10 bases that match TRBD2. The CDR3 spans 16 residues. From germline, CDR1 is SGHAT and CDR2 FQNNGV. CDR3 in DNA: TGTGCCAGCAGCACCCCCCCTAGCGGGAGCTACTATGAGCAGTTCTTC. It is translated as CASSTPPSGSYYEQFF.

The CDR3 is CASSRAGTANTGELFF. The CDR3 nucleotides are TGTGCCAGTAGCAGGGCAGGGACAGCGAACACCGGGGAGCTGTTTTTT. The chain is built from TRBV19 and TRBJ2-2, with 7 bases fitting TRBD1. The J segment lost 0 bases and the V segment lost 6 bases, leaving 7 bases of the junction unmatched. Germline values: CDR1 LNHDA, CDR2 SQIVND (reference sequence). CDR3 length equals 16 residues.

The chain joins TRBV21-1 to TRBJ2-1; the listed D gene, TRBD2, was not tested against the DNA. TRBV21-1 is designated a pseudogene. This CDR3 is 15 amino acids long. Written as DNA, the CDR3 is TGTGCCAGCAGCAAAGTAGAGCGGGAGTACAATGAGCAGTTCTTC. Amino acid sequence: CASSKVEREYNEQFF.

The chain employs TRBV24-1 and TRBJ1-5; maybe TRBD1 (5 bases). V shed 3 bases and J shed 3 bases, with 11 bases lying between them. CDR1 is KGHDR, CDR2 SFDVKD, per germline. The CDR3 covers 15 residues. The CDR3 DNA is TGTGCCACCAGTGATCCGGACATTATCAATCAGCCCCAGCATTTT. The encoded protein is CATSDPDIINQPQHF.

This clone appeared once. This CDR3 reads CASTWGADMGEQYF. The CDR3 DNA is TGTGCCAGCACTTGGGGGGCAGACATGGGCGAGCAGTACTTC. This chain links TRBV7-9 with TRBJ2-7, with D perhaps assigned TRBD1 or TRBD2 (6 bases each). Germline V gene lookup returns CDR1 SEHNR and CDR2 FQNEAQ (reference sequence). Trimming shortened V by 7 bases and J by 6 bases, and 19 bases separated the two germline ends. The CDR3 sequence is 14 residues long.

The chain employs TRBV7-2 and TRBJ2-1, with 10 bases fitting TRBD2. CDR3 length: 17 residues. The V gene's germline CDR1 is SGHTA and CDR2 FQGNSA. Losses at the gene ends were 1 base for V and 6 bases for J; bases not matched to a gene: 9. Here the CDR3 DNA reads TGTGCCAGCAGCTTAGGGACTAGCGGAACCCTAGCCAATGAGCAGTTCTTC. It encodes CASSLGTSGTLANEQFF.

V and J are TRBV28 and TRBJ2-1; the match to TRBD1 covers 8 bases. Germline CDR1 MDHEN, CDR2 SYDVKM. J gave up 5 bases and V 4 bases, and 7 bases lay outside the gene matches. The CDR3 is 15 residues long. The CDR3 protein is CASSSRTGRNNEQFF. Here the CDR3 DNA reads TGTGCCAGCAGTTCCAGGACAGGGAGGAACAATGAGCAGTTCTTC.

This clone was recorded once. The V call is TRBV24-1, the J call TRBJ2-7; unclear D gene. V shed 5 bases and J shed 4 bases, with 11 bases lying between them. This CDR3 has 13 amino acids. Germline V lookup: CDR1 KGHDR, CDR2 SFDVKD. The CDR3 DNA reads TGTGCCACCAGTGCCGTCGGTGGTTACGAGCAGTACTTC. This sequence encodes CATSAVGGYEQYF.

The chain combines TRBV28 with TRBJ1-5; D call uncertain. With 6 bases removed from V and 0 bases from J, the gap between germline ends came to 12 bases. Germline CDR1 reads MDHEN; CDR2 reads SYDVKM. There are 15 residues in the CDR3. The CDR3 region is CASRVRENSNQPQHF. The CDR3 DNA is TGTGCCAGCAGGGTAAGGGAGAATAGCAATCAGCCCCAGCATTTT.

As for this clone: The junction departs from the called germline gene at one end, perhaps through a read error. Additional DNA sequences in this sample encode the identical CDR3. V gene TRBV13 combines with J gene TRBJ2-7; the D gene could be TRBD1 or TRBD2 (6 bases each). The CDR3 loop spans 15 amino acids. CDR1 is PRHDT, CDR2 FYEKMQ, per germline (reference sequence). The DNA of the CDR3 is TGCGCCAGCAGCTTAGAGGGGGGACGATCCTACGAGCAGTACTTC. This sequence encodes CASSLEGGRSYEQYF. Looking up the rest from reference TRBV13 and TRBJ2-7 gives the full variable domain: AAGVIQSPRHLIKEKRETATLKCYPIPRHDTVYWYQQGPGQDPQFLISFYEKMQSDKGSIPDRFSAQQFSDYHSELNMSSLELGDSALYFCASSLEGGRSYEQYFGPGTRLTVT.

Only a few counts were recorded for this clone. The chain combines TRBV3-1 (or the pseudogene TRBV3-2) with TRBJ2-7; 8 bases match TRBD1. From germline, CDR1 is LGHDT and CDR2 YNNKEL (reference sequence). With V trimmed by 3 bases and J by 4 bases, 11 bases remained unmatched. This CDR3 has 16 residues. CDR3 region: CASSQATGEIAYEQYF. As DNA, the CDR3 is TGTGCCAGCAGCCAGGCGACAGGGGAGATAGCGTACGAGCAGTACTTC.

CDR3 DNA sequence: TGTGCCAGCAGCTTGGGGGGATTCGGATCCTACGAGCAGTACTTC. Translating it yields CASSLGGFGSYEQYF. The chain carries TRBV5-6 and TRBJ2-7; no clear D. Germline loops: CDR1 SGHDT, CDR2 YYEEEE. The CDR3 runs to 15 residues. The ends were cut back, 0 bases at V and 1 base at J, with 11 bases in the middle.

The genes are TRBV19 and TRBJ2-7, with 7 bases lining up with TRBD1. The CDR3 has 15 residues. Germline V gene lookup returns CDR1 LNHDA and CDR2 SQIVND (reference sequence). V trimming: 3 bases; J trimming: 4 bases; junction bases outside the gene matches: 9. The CDR3 sequence is CASSMQPGQKYEQYF. The CDR3 DNA is TGTGCCAGTAGTATGCAACCGGGACAGAAGTACGAGCAGTACTTC.

V usage is TRBV5-1 and J usage is TRBJ2-1; 7 bases are shared with TRBD1. With V trimmed by 0 bases and J by 7 bases, 4 bases remained unmatched. The germline CDR1 and CDR2 sequences are SGHRS and YFSETQ. There are 14 residues in the CDR3. For the CDR3, the DNA is TGCGCCAGCAGCTTGGGACAGGGCGGGAATGAGCAGTTCTTC. Protein product: CASSLGQGGNEQFF.

The rearrangement uses TRBV5-8 and TRBJ2-1, with 9 bases matching TRBD2. Per germline, CDR1 SGHTS and CDR2 YDEGEE. V gave up 0 bases and J gave up 4 bases; unmatched junction bases: 2. The length of the CDR3 is 15 residues. The CDR3 loop is CASSLGGLAYNEQFF. For the CDR3, the DNA is TGTGCCAGCAGCTTGGGAGGACTAGCGTACAATGAGCAGTTCTTC.

This chain connects TRBV7-2 to TRBJ2-2; no firm D call. CDR1 is SGHTA, CDR2 FQGNSA, per germline. The CDR3 is made up of 11 amino acids. Trimming removed 4 bases at V and 8 bases at J, with 5 bases between. In nucleotides, the CDR3 is TGTGCCAGCAGCTCTCAGGGGGAGCTGTTTTTT. Translation gives CASSSQGELFF.

The rearrangement links TRBV6-6 to TRBJ2-1, with 14 bases identical to TRBD2. Germline trimming cut 5 bases from V and 3 bases from J; bases unmatched to any gene: 6. CDR1 is MNHNY and CDR2 is SVGAGI in the germline V gene (reference sequence). This CDR3 has 17 residues. Here the CDR3 DNA reads TGTGCCAGCAGTCCAAGACTAGCGGGAGGGAACTACAATGAGCAGTTCTTC. Protein sequence: CASSPRLAGGNYNEQFF.

The gene calls are TRBV6-5 and TRBJ1-4, with D possibly being TRBD1 (6 bases). V gave up 6 bases and J gave up 7 bases, with 12 bases separating them. This CDR3 has 13 amino acids. Germline values: CDR1 MNHEY, CDR2 SVGAGI. The CDR3 bases are TGTGCCAGCAGGGCCGGACAGCCTGAAAAACTGTTTTTT. Translating it yields CASRAGQPEKLFF.

The chain is built from TRBV7-9 and TRBJ2-1, with D possibly TRBD1 on 5 matching bases. The germline V gene encodes CDR1 SEHNR and CDR2 FQNEAQ (reference sequence). The CDR3 is made up of 13 amino acids. V was shortened by 5 bases and J by 8 bases, with 13 bases between the two germline ends. In nucleotides, the CDR3 is TGTGCCAGCAGCGCTAGTGTGGGGCATGAGCAGTTCTTC. Residues: CASSASVGHEQFF.

The chain employs TRBV6-1 and TRBJ2-5; a possible D gene is TRBD2 (5 bases). The CDR3 extends over 14 amino acids. Per the germline V gene, CDR1 is MNHNS and CDR2 is SASEGT. V was cut by 2 bases and J by 1 base, with 8 bases left in between. CDR3 amino acids: CASSERDRQETQYF. The CDR3 bases are TGTGCCAGCAGTGAACGGGATCGCCAAGAGACCCAGTACTTC.

The chain has TRBV23-1 and TRBJ2-2; the D is unclear. TRBV23-1 is identified as an open reading frame with a role that is uncertain. The length of the CDR3 is 14 residues. The V end lost 2 bases, the J end lost 6 bases, and 10 bases lay between the germline ends. CDR3 nucleotides: TGCGCCAGCAGTCAAGATCCGGGCCCCGGGGAGCTGTTTTTT. This sequence encodes CASSQDPGPGELFF.

The chain employs TRBV7-9 and TRBJ2-1; 11 positions match TRBD2. The CDR3 length is 17 residues. V lost 7 bases and J lost 9; bases outside the gene matches: 17. Germline lookup yields CDR1 SEHNR and CDR2 FQNEAQ (reference sequence). CDR3 coding DNA: TGTGCCAGCAACATAGTTGGGACTAGCGGTTCAGCGGGTGAGCAGTTCTTC. This translates into CASNIVGTSGSAGEQFF.

The chain couples TRBV5-5 to TRBJ1-1, with a possible D match to TRBD1 (5 bases). The CDR3 is 14 amino acids. The germline V gene has CDR1 SGHKS and CDR2 YYEKEE (reference sequence). V dropped 6 bases and J dropped 5 bases, with 17 bases sitting between them. CDR3 sequence: CASTPWEGRTEAFF. The CDR3 DNA reads as TGTGCCAGCACCCCGTGGGAGGGGAGGACTGAAGCTTTCTTT.

The rearrangement uses TRBV2 and TRBJ2-5; TRBD2 aligns across 12 bases. Germline V lookup: CDR1 SNHLY, CDR2 FYNNEI. This CDR3 spans 14 amino acids. The J segment lost 4 bases and the V segment lost 5 bases, leaving 2 bases of the junction unmatched. The CDR3 here is CASSSGLAGETQYF. CDR3 nucleotide sequence: TGTGCCAGCAGTTCGGGACTAGCGGGAGAGACCCAGTACTTC.

This clone was observed once. The chain has TRBV18 and TRBJ2-3, with D perhaps matching TRBD1 (6 bases). Looked up from germline, CDR1 is KGHSH and CDR2 is LQKENI. This CDR3 is 13 amino acids long. V was trimmed by 5 bases and J by 6 bases, leaving 12 bases between them. The CDR3 nucleotides read TGTGCCAGCTCATTTCACAGGGCTGATACGCAGTATTTT. Translation gives CASSFHRADTQYF.

The CDR3 DNA reads TGTGCCAGCAGCACCAGGGTGGGCGAGCAGTACTTC. This codes for CASSTRVGEQYF. This chain connects TRBV5-5 to TRBJ2-7, with D perhaps matching TRBD1 (5 bases). The germline V and J ends were trimmed by 4 bases and 6 bases, with 11 bases remaining between them. CDR1 and CDR2 from the germline V gene are SGHKS and YYEKEE (reference sequence). The CDR3 extends over 12 amino acids.

The chain couples TRBV6-5 to TRBJ2-2; D is unclear. The CDR3 sequence is 15 residues long. Trimming stripped 5 bases from V and 2 bases from J, with 12 bases between. Germline V CDR1 and CDR2: MNHEY, SVGAGI. The chain's CDR3 is CASSPPRSNTGELFF. In DNA form, the CDR3 reads TGTGCCAGCAGTCCCCCCAGGAGTAACACCGGGGAGCTGTTTTTT.